This TCR beta chain was observed in a study of blood T cell repertoires in COVID-19. For the study at large: The samples span acute and convalescent COVID-19 from the United States, Italy and Spain.

Clones were read by immunoSEQ multiplex PCR, and TCRdb kept only the in-frame ones, dropping some. The sample lists about 160,000 clones; around 86% were seen once. This CDR3 has 11 amino acids. CDR1 and CDR2 (germline): SGHAT, FQNNGV. Trimming left V 5 bases short and J 5 bases short, with 6 bases between. J is TRBJ2-5 and V is TRBV11-2; D is undetermined. Sequenced material: peripheral blood. The TCR comes from a man aged 70 or older who had recovered from COVID-19. Here the CDR3 reads CASSPLETQYF. DNA for the CDR3: TGTGCCAGCAGCCCCCTGGAGACCCAGTACTTC. Based on the CDR3 plus reference TRBV11-2 and TRBJ2-5, the full variable domain is EAGVAQSPRYKIIEKRQSVAFWCNPISGHATLYWYQQILGQGPKLLIQFQNNGVVDDSQLPKDRFSAERLKGVDSTLKIQPAKLEDSAVYLCASSPLETQYFGPGTRLLVL.